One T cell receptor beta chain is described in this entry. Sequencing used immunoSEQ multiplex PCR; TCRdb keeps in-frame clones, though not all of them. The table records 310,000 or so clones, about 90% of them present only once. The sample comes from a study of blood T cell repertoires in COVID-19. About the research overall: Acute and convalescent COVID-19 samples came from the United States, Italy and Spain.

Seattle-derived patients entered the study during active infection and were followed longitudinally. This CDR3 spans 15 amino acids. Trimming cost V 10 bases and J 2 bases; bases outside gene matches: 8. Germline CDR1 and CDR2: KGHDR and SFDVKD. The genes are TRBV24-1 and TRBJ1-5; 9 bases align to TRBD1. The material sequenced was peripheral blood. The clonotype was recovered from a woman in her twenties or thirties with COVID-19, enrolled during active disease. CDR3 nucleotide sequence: TGTGCCACTGGGGGACAGGGTTTTGGCAATCAGCCCCAGCATTTT. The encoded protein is CATGGQGFGNQPQHF.